This record looks at one T cell receptor (beta chain) sequence and its context. Its antigen has not been determined. Base qualities are not provided; no much larger clone lies one nucleotide away. TCRbeta CDR3 regions were amplified from genomic DNA by means of the immunoSEQ Assay, a bias-controlled multiplex PCR. The study's own analysis went as follows. The number of nucleated cells in each sample was estimated by amplification of reference gene primers within the assay. Sequence reads were collapsed and filtered to measure the absolute abundance of every unique TCRbeta CDR3 rearrangement. Productive Simpson clonality was computed per sample as the square root of Simpson's diversity index over productive rearrangements. TCRdb's version of the immuneACCESS table is confined to in-frame rearrangements and falls short of the full clone set. An unresolved V gene accounts for under half of the shortfall where checked; the remainder is of unknown origin. D and trimming come from the DNA, and the V and J calls and clone size come from that table. For this sample there are about 180,000 clones; 80% to 85% appear just once. The ten largest clones capture roughly 12% of the sample.

This specimen belongs to a study of blood T cell repertoires in COVID-19 (dated by TCRdb to 2018 to 2021). With respect to the entire study: Samples from collaborators originated in the United States, Italy and Spain and spanned both the acute and convalescent phases of COVID-19. The prospective study material was composed of cDNA or gDNA derived from T cells, B-cell-depleted T cells, or PBMCs. The dataset comprised deeply sampled blood TCRbeta repertoires from subjects exposed to, actively infected with, or recovered from COVID-19. The repertoires were released in a freely available public database meant as a resource for research on the immune response to SARS-CoV-2. Samples were obtained from the ongoing ImmuneRACE study (first 160 participants) and from 1,254 subjects provided by 6 global collaborators. The sample metadata nearly always contained a de-identified subject ID, COVID-19 status, age in years and sex. Where HLA class I and class II types were available, the types were taken from metadata supplied by the sample provider, not from assay-based typing.

The investigation overall reported the following: The quantity of clinical and demographic metadata differed by source and by participant and was supplied without curation.

At one collaborating source in Seattle, patients were enrolled during active infection and were followed longitudinally through the course of disease. Collaborating institutions collected whole blood in K2EDTA tubes following their own protocols. For TCRbeta analysis, collaborator samples were shipped as frozen whole blood, as isolated PBMCs, or as DNA extracted from either sample type. V trim: 4 bases; J trim: 3 bases; unmatched bases: 2. From cysteine to phenylalanine, the CDR3 is 13 amino acids long. The retained sequence is limited to the CDR3, 39 bases, with the frame set at the first base. The germline V gene encodes CDR1 SQVTM and CDR2 ANQGSEA.

Material for sequencing was peripheral blood. The chain was built from TRBV29-1 and TRBJ2-2, and TRBD1 matches 7 of the central bases. The receptor's source is a woman aged 80 or older with COVID-19, enrolled during active disease. The nucleotide sequence reads as follows: TGCAGCGTTGCGGGACAGTACACCGGGGAGCTGTTTTTT. Its protein is CSVAGQYTGELFF.